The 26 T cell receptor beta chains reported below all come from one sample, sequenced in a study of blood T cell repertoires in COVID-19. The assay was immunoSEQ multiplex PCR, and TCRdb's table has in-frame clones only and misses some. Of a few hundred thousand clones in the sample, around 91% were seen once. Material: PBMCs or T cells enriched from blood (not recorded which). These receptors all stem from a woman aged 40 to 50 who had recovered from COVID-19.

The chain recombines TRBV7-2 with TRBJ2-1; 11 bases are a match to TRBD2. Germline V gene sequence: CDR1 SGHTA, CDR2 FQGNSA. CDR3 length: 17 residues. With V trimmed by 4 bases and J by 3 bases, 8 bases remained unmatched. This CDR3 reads CASSSTRGTSGYNEQFF. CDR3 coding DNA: TGTGCCAGCAGCTCTACCAGAGGGACTAGCGGCTACAATGAGCAGTTCTTC.

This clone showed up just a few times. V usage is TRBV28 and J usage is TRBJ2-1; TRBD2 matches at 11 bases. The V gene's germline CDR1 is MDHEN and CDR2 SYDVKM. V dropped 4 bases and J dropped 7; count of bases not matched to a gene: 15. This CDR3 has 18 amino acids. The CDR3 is CASSSSWGVAGGDNEQFF. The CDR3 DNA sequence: TGTGCCAGCAGTTCTTCCTGGGGTGTAGCGGGAGGGGATAATGAGCAGTTCTTC.

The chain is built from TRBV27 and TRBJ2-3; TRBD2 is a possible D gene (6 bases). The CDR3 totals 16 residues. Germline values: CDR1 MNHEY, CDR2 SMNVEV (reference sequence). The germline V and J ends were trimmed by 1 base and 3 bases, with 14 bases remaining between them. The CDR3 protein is CASSLFESRGTDTQYF. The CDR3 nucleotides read TGTGCCAGCAGTTTATTTGAATCCCGGGGGACAGATACGCAGTATTTT.

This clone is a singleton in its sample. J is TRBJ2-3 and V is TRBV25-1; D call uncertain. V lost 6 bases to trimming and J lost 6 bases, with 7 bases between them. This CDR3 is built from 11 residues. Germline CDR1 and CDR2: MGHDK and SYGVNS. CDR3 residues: CASRVADTQYF. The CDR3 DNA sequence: TGTGCCAGCAGGGTTGCGGATACGCAGTATTTT.

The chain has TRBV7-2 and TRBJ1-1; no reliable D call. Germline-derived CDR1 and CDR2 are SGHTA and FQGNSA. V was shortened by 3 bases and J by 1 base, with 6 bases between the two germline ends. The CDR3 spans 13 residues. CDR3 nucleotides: TGTGCCAGCAGCTTCCGGGGGAACACTGAAGCTTTCTTT. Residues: CASSFRGNTEAFF.

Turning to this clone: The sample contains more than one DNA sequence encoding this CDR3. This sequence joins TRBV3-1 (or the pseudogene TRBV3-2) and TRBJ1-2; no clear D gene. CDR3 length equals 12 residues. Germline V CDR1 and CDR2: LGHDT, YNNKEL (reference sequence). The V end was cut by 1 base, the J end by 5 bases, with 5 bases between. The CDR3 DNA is TGTGCCAGCAGCCAAGGTGTATATGGCTACACCTTC. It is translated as CASSQGVYGYTF.

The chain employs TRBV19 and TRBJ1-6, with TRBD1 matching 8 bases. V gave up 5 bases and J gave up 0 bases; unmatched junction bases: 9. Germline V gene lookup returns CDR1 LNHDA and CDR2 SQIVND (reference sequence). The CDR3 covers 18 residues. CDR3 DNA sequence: TGTGCCAGTAGTCCCTCGGGACAGGCGAGCTCCTATAATTCACCCCTCCACTTT. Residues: CASSPSGQASSYNSPLHF.

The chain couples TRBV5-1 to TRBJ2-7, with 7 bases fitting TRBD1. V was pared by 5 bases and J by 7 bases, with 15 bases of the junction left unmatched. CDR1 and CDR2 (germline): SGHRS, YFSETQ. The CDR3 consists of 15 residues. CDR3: CASSLLRTGNQEQYF. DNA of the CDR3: TGCGCCAGCAGTTTGCTCCGGACAGGCAACCAGGAGCAGTACTTC.

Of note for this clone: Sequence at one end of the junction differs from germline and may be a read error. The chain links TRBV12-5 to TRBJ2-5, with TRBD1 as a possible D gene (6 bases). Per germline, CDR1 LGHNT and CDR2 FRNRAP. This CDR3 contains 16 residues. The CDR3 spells CASGPPPQGDQETQYF. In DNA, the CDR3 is TGTGCTAGTGGTCCCCCACCACAGGGAGACCAGGAGACCCAGTACTTC.

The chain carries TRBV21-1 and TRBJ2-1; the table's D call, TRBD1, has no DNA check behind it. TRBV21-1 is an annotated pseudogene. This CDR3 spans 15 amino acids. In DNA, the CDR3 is TGTGCCAGCAGCAATCGAACAGACTCCTACAATGAGCAGTTCTTC. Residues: CASSNRTDSYNEQFF.

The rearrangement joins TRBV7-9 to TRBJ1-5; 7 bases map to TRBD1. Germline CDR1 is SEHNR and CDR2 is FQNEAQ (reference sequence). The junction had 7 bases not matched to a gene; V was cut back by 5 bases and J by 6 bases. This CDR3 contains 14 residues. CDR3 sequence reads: CASSLTGKGQPQHF. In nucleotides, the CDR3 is TGTGCCAGCAGCCTGACAGGGAAGGGTCAGCCCCAGCATTTT.

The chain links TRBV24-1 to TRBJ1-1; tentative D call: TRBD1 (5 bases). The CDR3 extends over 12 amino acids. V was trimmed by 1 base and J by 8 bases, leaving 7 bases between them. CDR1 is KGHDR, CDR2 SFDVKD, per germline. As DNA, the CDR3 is TGTGCCACCAGTGATTTAGGGGCAGAAGCTTTCTTT. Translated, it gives CATSDLGAEAFF.

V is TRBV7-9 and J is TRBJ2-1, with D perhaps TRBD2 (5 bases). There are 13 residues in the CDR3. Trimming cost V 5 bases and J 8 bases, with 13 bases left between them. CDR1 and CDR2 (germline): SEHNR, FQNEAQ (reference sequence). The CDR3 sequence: CASSEGNRDEQFF. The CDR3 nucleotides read TGTGCCAGCAGCGAGGGAAATAGGGATGAGCAGTTCTTC.

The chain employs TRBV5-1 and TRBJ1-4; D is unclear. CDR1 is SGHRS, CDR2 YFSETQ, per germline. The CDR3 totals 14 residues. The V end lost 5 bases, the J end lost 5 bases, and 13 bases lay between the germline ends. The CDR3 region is CASSTTSGNEKLFF. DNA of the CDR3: TGCGCCAGCAGTACCACGTCAGGAAATGAAAAACTGTTTTTT. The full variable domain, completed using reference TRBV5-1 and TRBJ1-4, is KAGVTQTPRYLIKTRGQQVTLSCSPISGHRSVSWYQQTPGQGLQFLFEYFSETQRNKGNFPGRFSGRQFSNSRSEMNVSTLELGDSALYLCASSTTSGNEKLFFGSGTQLSVL.

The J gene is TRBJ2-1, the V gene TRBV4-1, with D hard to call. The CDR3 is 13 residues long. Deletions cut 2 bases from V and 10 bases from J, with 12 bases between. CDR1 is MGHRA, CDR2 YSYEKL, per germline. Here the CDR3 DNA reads TGCGCCAGCAGCCAACTCGCCCCTAGGGAGCAGTTCTTC. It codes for CASSQLAPREQFF.

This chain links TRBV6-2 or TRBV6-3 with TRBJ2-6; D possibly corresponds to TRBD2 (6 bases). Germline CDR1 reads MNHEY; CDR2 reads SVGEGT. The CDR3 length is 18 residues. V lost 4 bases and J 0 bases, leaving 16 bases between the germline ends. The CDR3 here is CASSLMRGLSSGANVLTF. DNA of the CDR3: TGTGCCAGCAGTTTAATGCGGGGATTAAGCTCTGGGGCCAACGTCCTGACTTTC.

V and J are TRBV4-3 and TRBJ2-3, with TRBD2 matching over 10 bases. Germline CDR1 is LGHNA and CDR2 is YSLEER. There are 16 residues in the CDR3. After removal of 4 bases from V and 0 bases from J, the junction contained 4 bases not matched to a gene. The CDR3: CASSLSAGGSTDTQYF. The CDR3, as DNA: TGCGCCAGCAGCCTGTCAGCGGGGGGGAGCACAGATACGCAGTATTTT.

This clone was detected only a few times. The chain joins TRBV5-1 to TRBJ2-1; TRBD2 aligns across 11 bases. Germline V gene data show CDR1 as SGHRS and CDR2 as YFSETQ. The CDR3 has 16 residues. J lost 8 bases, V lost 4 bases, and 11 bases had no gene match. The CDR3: CASSAVRTSGRHEQFF. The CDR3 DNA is TGCGCCAGCAGCGCCGTTCGGACTAGCGGGCGGCATGAGCAGTTCTTC.

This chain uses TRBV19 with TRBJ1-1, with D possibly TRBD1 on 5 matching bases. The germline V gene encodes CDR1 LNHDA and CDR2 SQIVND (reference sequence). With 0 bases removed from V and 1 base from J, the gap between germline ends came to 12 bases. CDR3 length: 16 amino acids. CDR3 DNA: TGTGCCAGTAGTATAGAGGCAGGGTTGGGGAACACTGAAGCTTTCTTT. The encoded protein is CASSIEAGLGNTEAFF.

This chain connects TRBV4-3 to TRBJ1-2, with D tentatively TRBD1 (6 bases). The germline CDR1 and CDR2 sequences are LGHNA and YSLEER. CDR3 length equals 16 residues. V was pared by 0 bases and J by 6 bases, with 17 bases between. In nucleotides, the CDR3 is TGCGCCAGCAGCCAAGATAGGGGACACAACTTTAATGGCTACACCTTC. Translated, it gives CASSQDRGHNFNGYTF.

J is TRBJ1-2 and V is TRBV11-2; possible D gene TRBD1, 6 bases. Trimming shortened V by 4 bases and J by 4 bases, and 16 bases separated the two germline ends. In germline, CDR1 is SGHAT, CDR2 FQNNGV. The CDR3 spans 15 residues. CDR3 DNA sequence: TGTGCCAGCAGCTCCACTCGGGGGGCAGGCTATGGCTACACCTTC. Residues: CASSSTRGAGYGYTF.

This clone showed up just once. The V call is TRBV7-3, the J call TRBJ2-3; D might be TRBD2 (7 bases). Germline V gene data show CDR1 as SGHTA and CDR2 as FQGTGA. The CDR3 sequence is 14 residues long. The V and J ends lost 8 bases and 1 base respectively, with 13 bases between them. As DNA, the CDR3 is TGTGCCAGCGCCGTCGGGGGGCGCACAGATACGCAGTATTTT. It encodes CASAVGGRTDTQYF.

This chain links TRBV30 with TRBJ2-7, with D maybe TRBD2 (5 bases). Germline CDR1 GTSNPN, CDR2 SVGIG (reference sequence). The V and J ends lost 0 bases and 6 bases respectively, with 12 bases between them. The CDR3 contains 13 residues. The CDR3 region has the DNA TGTGCCTGGAGTGTTCTCAGACTACGCGAGCAGTACTTC. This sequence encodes CAWSVLRLREQYF.

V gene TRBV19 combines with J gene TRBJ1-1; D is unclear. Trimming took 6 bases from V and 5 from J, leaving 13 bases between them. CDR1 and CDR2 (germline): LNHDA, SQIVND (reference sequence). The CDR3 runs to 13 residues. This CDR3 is CASRPGVETEAFF. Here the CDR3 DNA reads TGTGCCAGTAGGCCCGGGGTGGAAACTGAAGCTTTCTTT. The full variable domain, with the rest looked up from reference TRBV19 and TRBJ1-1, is DGGITQSPKYLFRKEGQNVTLSCEQNLNHDAMYWYRQDPGQGLRLIYYSQIVNDFQKGDIAEGYSVSREKKESFPLTVTSAQKNPTAFYLCASRPGVETEAFFGQGTRLTVV.

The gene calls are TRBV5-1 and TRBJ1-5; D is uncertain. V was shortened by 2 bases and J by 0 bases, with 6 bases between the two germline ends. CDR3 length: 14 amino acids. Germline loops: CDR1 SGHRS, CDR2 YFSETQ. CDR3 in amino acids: CASSLDTSNQPQHF. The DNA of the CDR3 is TGCGCCAGCAGCTTAGACACTAGCAATCAGCCCCAGCATTTT.

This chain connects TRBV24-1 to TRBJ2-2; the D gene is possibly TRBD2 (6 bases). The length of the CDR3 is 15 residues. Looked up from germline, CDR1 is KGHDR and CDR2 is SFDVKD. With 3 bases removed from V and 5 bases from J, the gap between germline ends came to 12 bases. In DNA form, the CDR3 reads TGTGCCACCAGTGATCATGGAGGGTTGACCGGGGAGCTGTTTTTT. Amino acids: CATSDHGGLTGELFF.